This T cell receptor (beta chain) came from a study of CD8 T cells in Susac syndrome (dated by TCRdb to about 2019). Regarding the complete study: Whether CD8+ T cell activation and differentiation in Susac syndrome was antigen driven was tested using repertoire sequencing. Clonality of the CD8+ T cell repertoire was compared between more than 9 healthy donors, approximately 14 Susac syndrome patients and about 15 multiple sclerosis patients.

The germline V gene sets CDR1 to SGHVS and CDR2 to FNYEAQ. Between the V and J ends, shortened by 1 base and 4 bases respectively, the junction contains 11 bases. Taken from cysteine to phenylalanine, the CDR3 has 15 residues. The sequence is cut down to CDR3 DNA, 45 bases in frame from base 1. General conclusions and limits of the study: The number of individuals in the TCR sequencing and HLA analysis was acknowledged as relatively small.

In regard to this clonotype: The target of this receptor is not known. Base qualities are not recorded, but no much larger clone differs from it by a single base.

RNA was extracted with the RNeasy kit and 0.5 to 1 ug was reverse transcribed using random hexamers. TCR beta CDR3 regions were amplified with the immunoSEQ multiplex PCR assay covering 54 Vbeta and 13 Jbeta segments. To correct PCR amplification bias, a synthetic template baseline was used for both primer optimization and computational correction. The authors' analysis ran thus. Reads were annotated to V, D and J genes per IMGT and analyzed with immunoSEQ Analyzer, keeping only productive sequences. Clonality was calculated as one minus the Shannon entropy normalized by log2 of the number of productive unique sequences. For each patient and control, public and private clones were evaluated among the 100 most prevalent clones. Clones were defined as Susac-specific if absent from the healthy and MS cohorts, from 1052 published viral clones and from other ImmuneACCESS disease sequences. The public reads were quality trimmed at Q25 with fastp and then assembled into clones with MiXCR by TCRdb, keeping productive beta chains. Rows matching on CDR3 protein sequence are summarized as one entry with the most common DNA and genes. The V and J calls were determined by TCRdb, not by the authors. The sample yields some 200,000 distinct CDR3 sequences; approximately 90% were counted once. Clones ranked in the top ten supply about 0.15% of the sample.

Peripheral blood CD8+ and CD4+ T cells from healthy donors, Susac syndrome patients and multiple sclerosis patients were profiled using high-throughput TCR beta sequencing. Multiple sclerosis controls were treatment-naive patients with stable or active relapsing-remitting disease fulfilling revised McDonald criteria. CD8+ TEMRA cells were enriched by FACS, while bulk CD8+ and CD4+ T cells were purified by magnetic negative isolation. Blood was drawn into EDTA tubes, processed within 24 hours, and PBMCs were isolated by density gradient centrifugation. PBMCs intended for TCR sequencing were frozen in liquid nitrogen and were later thawed in a 37 degrees C water bath. The sorted or isolated CD4+, CD8+ and CD8+ TEMRA cells had a purity of 90% or higher.

The TCR was taken from a human donor with multiple sclerosis. The sample consisted of CD8+ T cells from PBMCs. Recombination linked TRBV7-6 to TRBJ1-3, with TRBD1 as a weak D call on 5 bases. The CDR3 region: CASSLGGVKGNTIYF. The sequence in DNA is TGTGCCAGCAGCTTAGGAGGGGTGAAAGGAAACACCATATATTTT.